The rows below give T cell receptor beta chains drawn from one sample of a study of T-cell memory formation after mild COVID-19. TCRdb ran MiXCR on the 5' RACE reads and lists one entry per CDR3 protein. The sample has approximately 570,000 distinct CDR3 sequences; approximately 18% are singletons. Sequenced: PBMCs or a T cell subset sorted from them (not recorded which). The receptor source for this set is an adult woman who had mild COVID-19 (a few samples of this study predate the infection). Cell type and time point are not known. Each CDR3 is given with its conserved first and last residue. A D gene is named only where the DNA matches it firmly. A clone size is listed for some rows: how often the clone was seen (once, few, many), or a class if it is expanded.

v_call,clone_size,d_call,cdr3_aa
TRBV20-1,few,.,CSARSAEVTYEQYF
TRBV5-1,few,.,CASSLHDPAPPYEQYF
TRBV7-9,few,TRBD2,CASTESGSMDNEQFF
TRBV28,.,.,CASSLQGHTQYF
TRBV24-1,few,.,CATSARPTGPQETQYF
TRBV14,few,.,CASSQELGTSYEQYF
TRBV11-2,.,TRBD2,CASSWFRDSGGTNYEQYF
TRBV11-3,.,.,CASGTVYGYTF
TRBV5-1,many,TRBD2,CASTPLAGAPNEQFF
TRBV12-5,.,.,CASGFDTTAYYGYTF
TRBV20-1,many,TRBD2,CSTDGRANNNEQFF
TRBV7-6,.,.,CASSLGGGHDGELFF
TRBV6-6,few,.,CASLRGGGKDTQYF
TRBV9,few,.,CASSGPAGELFF
TRBV5-1,few,.,CASSLRQFGETQYF
TRBV12-3/TRBV12-4,few,.,CASSSELELQETQYF
TRBV4-1,.,.,CASSQLGVTNEKLFF
TRBV9,.,.,CASSFGRADTYEQYF
TRBV11-3,.,TRBD1,CASSSDDRVENF
TRBV6-2/TRBV6-3,.,TRBD2,CATTRGLARADTQYF
TRBV18,.,TRBD2,CASSPRTSGGGEQFF
TRBV4-2,few,.,CASSQEYEQFF